Below, 6 T cell receptor beta chains from the same sample are listed, as sequenced in a study of vaccination and CD4 T cells after COVID-19. No antigen has been identified for these receptors. Treatment defined: 10-day PBMC culture with coronavirus spike peptide pools or control peptides (ViraFEST assay). Cultured CD4+ T cell DNA was sequenced using the Oncomine TCR Beta short-read assay. TCRdb fed the PCR reads into MiXCR, producing one record per CDR3 protein. The repertoire holds 15,000 to 25,000 distinct CDR3 sequences, with around 45% as singletons. The sample here was CD4+ T cells from blood, cultured in vitro, taken before SARS-CoV-2 vaccination. The receptors originated from a human donor who had recovered from COVID-19.

The rearrangement joins TRBV12-3 or TRBV12-4 to TRBJ1-5; 9 bases match TRBD1. The junction had 3 bases not matched to a gene; V was cut back by 6 bases and J by 6 bases. This CDR3 has 13 amino acids. The CDR3 DNA follows: TGTGCCAGCAGCCTGACAGGGGGTCAGCCCCAGCATTTT. Its protein product is CASSLTGGQPQHF.

This clonotype was seen more than once but under ten times. The chain uses TRBV6-1 and TRBJ1-2; D gene ambiguous. The V and J ends lost 3 bases and 5 bases respectively, with 16 bases between them. There are 15 residues in the CDR3. Per germline, CDR1 MNHNS and CDR2 SASEGT. CDR3: CASSEIQQSFYGYTF. The CDR3 DNA follows: TGTGCCAGCAGTGAGATTCAGCAAAGTTTTTATGGCTACACCTTC.

The sample holds one count of this clonotype. V usage is TRBV19 and J usage is TRBJ2-7; perhaps TRBD1 as D (6 bases). In germline, CDR1 is LNHDA, CDR2 SQIVND (reference sequence). V dropped 5 bases and J dropped 2 bases, with 13 bases sitting between them. This CDR3 region has 14 residues. The chain's CDR3 is CASSATGIPYEQYF. The CDR3 DNA reads as TGTGCCAGTAGTGCTACAGGGATTCCCTACGAGCAGTACTTC.

The gene calls are TRBV2 and TRBJ2-7, with a tentative D call TRBD1 (5 bases). This CDR3 spans 15 amino acids. Germline V lookup: CDR1 SNHLY, CDR2 FYNNEI. V lost 8 bases to trimming and J lost 2 bases, with 19 bases between them. Here the CDR3 reads CASRLDGRGPYEQYF. CDR3 DNA sequence: TGTGCCAGCCGGTTGGATGGTAGGGGTCCCTACGAGCAGTACTTC.

This chain uses TRBV6-1 with TRBJ2-2; D is perhaps TRBD1 (6 bases). Germline-derived CDR1 and CDR2 are MNHNS and SASEGT. The germline V and J ends were trimmed by 4 bases and 1 base, with 13 bases remaining between them. CDR3 length: 16 residues. Here the CDR3 DNA reads TGTGCCAGCAGTGCACTACCGACAGGGAACACCGGGGAGCTGTTTTTT. It codes for CASSALPTGNTGELFF.

In this sample, this clonotype turned up a few times. The chain is built from TRBV27 and TRBJ2-3; no firm D call. The CDR3 loop spans 13 amino acids. Germline CDR1 MNHEY, CDR2 SMNVEV (reference sequence). V was cut by 6 bases and J by 3 bases, with 10 bases left in between. The CDR3 spells CASSLLGTDTQYF. The DNA of the CDR3 is TGTGCCAGCAGCTTACTGGGGACAGATACGCAGTATTTT.